This record covers a single T cell receptor beta chain. What it binds is unknown. The sample belongs to a study of PD-1 blockade in mismatch repair-deficient tumors. At the level of the study: Patients had over ten mismatch repair-deficient cancer types and were previously treated and progressing. Findings and limits, study-wide: After pembrolizumab, tumor-resident clones rose rapidly, then generally contracted before radiologic responses. All three positive peptides came from frameshift mutations, yielding 140 or so blood TCRs.

Time point noted: 10-day in vitro stimulation with candidate neoantigen peptide 5. Seven ELISpot-reactive neoantigen peptides each drove a 10-day in vitro stimulation. The CDR3 has 15 residues. V was trimmed by 1 base and J by 9 bases, leaving 13 bases between them. The germline gives CDR1 SGHAT, CDR2 FQNNGV. Produced via immunoSEQ multiplex PCR; TCRdb's table is partial and in-frame only. The repertoire holds about 15,000 clones, 70% to 85% seen once, with about 10% in the top ten. The material was cells cultured in vitro, obtained from a patient treated with pembrolizumab. The clonotype was recovered from an adult with mismatch repair-deficient cancer. This chain links TRBV11-2 with TRBJ1-6; D not resolved. CDR3: CASSLGATGGSPLHF. DNA of the CDR3: TGTGCCAGCAGCTTAGGGGCGACGGGCGGTTCACCCCTCCACTTT.